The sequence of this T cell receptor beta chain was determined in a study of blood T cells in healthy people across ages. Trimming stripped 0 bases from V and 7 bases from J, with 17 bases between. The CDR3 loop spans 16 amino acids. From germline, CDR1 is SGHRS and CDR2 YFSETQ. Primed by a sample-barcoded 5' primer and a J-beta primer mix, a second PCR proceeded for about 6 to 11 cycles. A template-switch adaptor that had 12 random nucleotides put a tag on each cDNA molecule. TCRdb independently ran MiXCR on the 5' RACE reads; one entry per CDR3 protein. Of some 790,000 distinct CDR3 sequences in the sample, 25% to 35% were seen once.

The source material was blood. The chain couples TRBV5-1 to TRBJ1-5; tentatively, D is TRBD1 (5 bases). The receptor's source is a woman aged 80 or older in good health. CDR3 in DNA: TGCGCCAGCAGCTTGGCGCCGGGAGGGGTGAAGCAGCCCCAGCATTTT. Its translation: CASSLAPGGVKQPQHF.